These T cell receptor beta chains were read from a single sample in a study of response to subunit inactivated influenza vaccine. Via MiXCR, TCRdb re-called the RT-PCR reads, giving one row per CDR3 protein. This table holds about 570,000 distinct CDR3 sequences, roughly 10% found once. The same specimen was also included in a second study, on T cells expressing NK-cell markers.

The sequencing here drew on PBMCs from blood, taken on the day of vaccination. These receptors were obtained from a man in his forties or fifties who received an inactivated influenza vaccine. The CDR3 runs from the conserved cysteine through the conserved F or W. A D gene is named only where the DNA matches it firmly. Size values are once, few and many counts, or a class for expanded clones, and some rows have none.

TRBV10-3	-	TRBJ1-2	-	TGTGCCATCAGTGAATACAAGGACTATGGCTACACCTTC	CAISEYKDYGYTF
TRBV9	many	TRBJ2-5	-	TGTGCCAGCAGCGTAGGGGGGGTTGGTCACCAAGAGACCCAGTACTTC	CASSVGGVGHQETQYF
TRBV12-3/TRBV12-4	many	TRBJ2-1	TRBD2	TGTGCCAGCAGTATAAGCGGGGGGTTTAATGAGCAGTTCTTC	CASSISGGFNEQFF
TRBV6-1	-	TRBJ1-1	-	TGTGCCAGCATCAACGGGGGCAGGGCCACTGAAGCTTTCTTT	CASINGGRATEAFF
TRBV5-1	many	TRBJ2-2	-	TGCGCCAGCAGCTTGAAAGGAGGGAACACCGGGGAGCTGTTTTTT	CASSLKGGNTGELFF
TRBV7-9	few	TRBJ1-2	-	TGTGCCAGCAGCTCTTCTAGAGCAGGTGGCTACACCTTC	CASSSSRAGGYTF
TRBV10-3	-	TRBJ2-3	TRBD2	TGTGCCATCGGGGGGGTGGCAGATACGCAGTATTTT	CAIGGVADTQYF
TRBV29-1	many	TRBJ2-1	TRBD2	TGCAGCGTTGACCCGACTAGCGGTACCCTAACCGTACTGAGCTCCTACAATGAGCAGTTCTTC	CSVDPTSGTLTVLSSYNEQFF
TRBV4-2	-	TRBJ2-3	-	TGTGCCAGCAGCCCAGGGGTTACCACAGATACGCAGTATTTT	CASSPGVTTDTQYF
TRBV5-1	many	TRBJ2-2	-	TGCGCCAGCAGCCCTCATGCGGCGAACACCGGGGAGCTGTTTTTT	CASSPHAANTGELFF
TRBV12-3/TRBV12-4	few	TRBJ2-7	-	TGTGCCAGCAGTATGACCCTCAACGAGCAGTACTTC	CASSMTLNEQYF
TRBV6-5	many	TRBJ1-2	-	TGTGCCAGCAGTCTACGGGAGAACTATGGCTACACCTTC	CASSLRENYGYTF
TRBV13	-	TRBJ1-2	TRBD1	TGTGCCAGCAGAAAAGCCGCGGGACAGATTAACTATGGCTACACCTTC	CASRKAAGQINYGYTF
TRBV5-1	few	TRBJ2-5	TRBD1	TGCGCCAGCAGCCGGACAGGGGCAGAGACCCAGTACTTC	CASSRTGAETQYF
TRBV18	few	TRBJ2-5	-	TGTGCCAGCTCACCACCAAATCATCAAGAGACCCAGTACTTC	CASSPPNHQETQYF
TRBV4-2	few	TRBJ2-5	TRBD2	TGTGCCAGCAGCCCTGGAACTAGCGGGACCCAAGAGACCCAGTACTTC	CASSPGTSGTQETQYF
TRBV12-3/TRBV12-4	few	TRBJ2-1	-	TGTGCCAGCAGTTTCCCCGACAGGGAGGTGGATGAGCAGTTCTTC	CASSFPDREVDEQFF
TRBV29-1	many	TRBJ1-1	-	TGCAGCGTTGTGGTGGGGTTAGCTGAAGCTTTCTTT	CSVVVGLAEAFF
TRBV11-2	-	TRBJ2-2	-	TGTGCCGCCTCTGAAGGCGGGGAGCTGTTTTTT	CAASEGGELFF
TRBV20-1	-	TRBJ2-3	TRBD1	TGCAGTGCTATAAAAGGGACAGTTAGCACAGATACGCAGTATTTT	CSAIKGTVSTDTQYF
TRBV18	few	TRBJ2-1	TRBD2	TGTGCCAGCTCACCACCGAATCGGCGGGAGGGCTCCTACAATGAGCAGTTCTTC	CASSPPNRREGSYNEQFF
TRBV11-2	-	TRBJ2-7	TRBD2	TGTGCCAGCAGCTTCAACACAGCGGGAGGAAAGTACGAGCAGTACTTC	CASSFNTAGGKYEQYF
TRBV20-1	many	TRBJ2-1	TRBD2	TGCAGTGCTAAAATACTAGCGGGGGGGCGCAATGAGCAGTTCTTC	CSAKILAGGRNEQFF